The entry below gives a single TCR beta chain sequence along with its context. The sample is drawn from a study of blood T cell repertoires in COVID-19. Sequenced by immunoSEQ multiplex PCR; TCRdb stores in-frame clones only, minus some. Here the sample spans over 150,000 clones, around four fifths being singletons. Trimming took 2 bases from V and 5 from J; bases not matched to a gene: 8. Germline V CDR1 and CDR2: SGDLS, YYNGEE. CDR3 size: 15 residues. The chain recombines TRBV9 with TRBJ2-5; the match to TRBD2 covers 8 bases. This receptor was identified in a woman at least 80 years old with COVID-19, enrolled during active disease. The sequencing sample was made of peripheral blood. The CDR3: CASSVYASGYETQYF. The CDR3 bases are TGTGCCAGCAGCGTGTATGCTAGCGGGTACGAGACCCAGTACTTC.